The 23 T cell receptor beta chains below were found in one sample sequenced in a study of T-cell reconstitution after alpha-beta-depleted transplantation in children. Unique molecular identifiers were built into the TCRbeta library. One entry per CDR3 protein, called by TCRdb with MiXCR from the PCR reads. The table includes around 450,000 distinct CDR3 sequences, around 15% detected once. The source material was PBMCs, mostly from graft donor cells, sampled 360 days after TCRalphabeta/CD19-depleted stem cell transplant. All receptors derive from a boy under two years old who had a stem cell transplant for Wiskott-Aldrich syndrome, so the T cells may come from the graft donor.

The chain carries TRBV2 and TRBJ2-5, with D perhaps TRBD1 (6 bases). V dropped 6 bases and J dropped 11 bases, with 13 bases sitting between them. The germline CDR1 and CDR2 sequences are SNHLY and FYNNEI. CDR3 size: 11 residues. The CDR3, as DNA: TGTGCCAGCAGCCCCGGGACAAGACAGTACTTC. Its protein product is CASSPGTRQYF.

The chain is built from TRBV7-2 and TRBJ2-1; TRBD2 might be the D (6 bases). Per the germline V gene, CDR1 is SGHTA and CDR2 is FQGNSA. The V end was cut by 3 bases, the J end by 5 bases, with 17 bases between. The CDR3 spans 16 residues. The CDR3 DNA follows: TGTGCCAGCAGCTTGGGACTTTCTCTTTTGGACAATGAGCAGTTCTTC. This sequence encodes CASSLGLSLLDNEQFF. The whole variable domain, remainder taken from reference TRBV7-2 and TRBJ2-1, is GAGVSQSPSNKVTEKGKDVELRCDPISGHTALYWYRQSLGQGLEFLIYFQGNSAPDKSGLPSDRFSAERTGGSVSTLTIQRTQQEDSAVYLCASSLGLSLLDNEQFFGPGTRLTVL.

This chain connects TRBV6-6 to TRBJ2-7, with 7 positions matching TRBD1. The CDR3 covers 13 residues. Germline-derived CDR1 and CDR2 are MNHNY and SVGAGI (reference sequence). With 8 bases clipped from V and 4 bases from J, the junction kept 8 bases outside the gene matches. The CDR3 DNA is TGTGCCAGCGGACAGGAAGGGATTTACGAGCAGTACTTC. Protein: CASGQEGIYEQYF.

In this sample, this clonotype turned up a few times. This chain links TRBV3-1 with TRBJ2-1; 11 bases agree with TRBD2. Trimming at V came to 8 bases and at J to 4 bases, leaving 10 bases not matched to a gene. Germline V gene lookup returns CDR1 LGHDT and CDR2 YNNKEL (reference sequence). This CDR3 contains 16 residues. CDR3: CASSNRTSGPYNEQFF. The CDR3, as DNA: TGTGCCAGCTCTAATCGGACTAGCGGGCCTTACAATGAGCAGTTCTTC.

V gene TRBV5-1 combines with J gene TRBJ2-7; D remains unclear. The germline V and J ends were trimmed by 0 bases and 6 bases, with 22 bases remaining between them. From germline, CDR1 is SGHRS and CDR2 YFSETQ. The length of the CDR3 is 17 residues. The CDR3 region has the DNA TGCGCCAGCAGCTTGGCCAATGGACGTGGTATGGGATCCGAGCAGTACTTC. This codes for CASSLANGRGMGSEQYF.

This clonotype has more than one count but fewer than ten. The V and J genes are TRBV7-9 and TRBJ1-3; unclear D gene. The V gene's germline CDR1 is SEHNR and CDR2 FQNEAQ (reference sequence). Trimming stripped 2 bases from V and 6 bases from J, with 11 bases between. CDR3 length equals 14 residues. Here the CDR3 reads CASSLSQAENTIYF. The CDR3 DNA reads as TGTGCCAGCAGCTTATCCCAGGCTGAAAACACCATATATTTT.

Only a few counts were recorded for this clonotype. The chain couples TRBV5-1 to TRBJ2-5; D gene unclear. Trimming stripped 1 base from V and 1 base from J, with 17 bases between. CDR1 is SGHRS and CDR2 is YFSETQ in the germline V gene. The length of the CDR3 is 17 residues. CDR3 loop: CASSLLARSDLQETQYF. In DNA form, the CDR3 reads TGCGCCAGCAGCTTGTTGGCTAGGTCTGATCTCCAAGAGACCCAGTACTTC.

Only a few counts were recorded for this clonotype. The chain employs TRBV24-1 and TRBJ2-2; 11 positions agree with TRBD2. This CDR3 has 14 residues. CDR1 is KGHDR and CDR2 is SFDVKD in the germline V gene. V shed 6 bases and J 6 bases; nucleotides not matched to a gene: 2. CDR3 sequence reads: CATSPSGRPGELFF. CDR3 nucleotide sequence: TGTGCCACCAGTCCTAGCGGGAGGCCCGGGGAGCTGTTTTTT.

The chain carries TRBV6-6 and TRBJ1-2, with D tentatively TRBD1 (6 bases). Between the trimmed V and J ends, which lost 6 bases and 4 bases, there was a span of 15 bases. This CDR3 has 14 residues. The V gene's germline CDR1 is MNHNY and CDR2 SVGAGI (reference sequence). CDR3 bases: TGTGCCAGCAGGGGGATACAGGGACTCTATGGCTACACCTTC. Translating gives CASRGIQGLYGYTF.

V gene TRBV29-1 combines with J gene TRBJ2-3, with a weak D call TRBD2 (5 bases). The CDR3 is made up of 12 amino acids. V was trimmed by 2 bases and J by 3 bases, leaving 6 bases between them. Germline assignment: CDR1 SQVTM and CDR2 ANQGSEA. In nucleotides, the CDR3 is TGCAGCGTTGAACTAGCTACAGATACGCAGTATTTT. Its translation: CSVELATDTQYF.

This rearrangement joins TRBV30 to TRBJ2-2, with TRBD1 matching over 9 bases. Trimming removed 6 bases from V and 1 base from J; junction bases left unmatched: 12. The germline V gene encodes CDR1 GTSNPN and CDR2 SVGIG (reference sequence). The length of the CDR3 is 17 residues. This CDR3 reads CACTQEDRGMNTGELFF. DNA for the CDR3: TGTGCCTGCACCCAAGAAGACAGGGGGATGAACACCGGGGAGCTGTTTTTT. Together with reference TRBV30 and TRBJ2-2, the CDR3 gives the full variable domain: SQTIHQWPATLVQPVGSPLSLECTVEGTSNPNLYWYRQAAGRGLQLLFYSVGIGQISSEVPQNLSASRPQDRQFILSSKKLLLSDSGFYLCACTQEDRGMNTGELFFGEGSRLTVL.

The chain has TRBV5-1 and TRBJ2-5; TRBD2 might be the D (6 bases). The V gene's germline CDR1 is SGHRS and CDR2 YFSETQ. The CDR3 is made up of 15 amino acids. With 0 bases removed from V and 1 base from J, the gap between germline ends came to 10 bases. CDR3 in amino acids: CASSLGGAIQETQYF. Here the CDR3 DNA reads TGCGCCAGCAGCTTGGGCGGGGCTATCCAAGAGACCCAGTACTTC.

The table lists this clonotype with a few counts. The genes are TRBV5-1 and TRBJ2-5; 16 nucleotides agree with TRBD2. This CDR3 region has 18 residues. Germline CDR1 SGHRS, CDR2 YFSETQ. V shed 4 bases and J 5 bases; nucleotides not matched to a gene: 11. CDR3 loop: CASSNPGLAGGHGETQYF. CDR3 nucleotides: TGCGCCAGCAGCAACCCGGGACTAGCGGGGGGGCACGGTGAGACCCAGTACTTC.

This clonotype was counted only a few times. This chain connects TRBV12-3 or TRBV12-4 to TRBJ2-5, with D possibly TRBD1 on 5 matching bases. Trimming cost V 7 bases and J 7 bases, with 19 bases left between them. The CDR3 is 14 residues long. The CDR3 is CASTLVGAPWTQYF. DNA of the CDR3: TGTGCCAGCACCCTAGTTGGGGCCCCGTGGACCCAGTACTTC.

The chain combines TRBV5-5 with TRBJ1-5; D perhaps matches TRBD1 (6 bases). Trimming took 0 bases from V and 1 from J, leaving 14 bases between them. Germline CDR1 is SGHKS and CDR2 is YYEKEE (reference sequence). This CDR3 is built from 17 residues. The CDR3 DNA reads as TGTGCCAGCAGCTTGGCAGGGGATTGGGGAAGCAATCAGCCCCAGCATTTT. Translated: CASSLAGDWGSNQPQHF.

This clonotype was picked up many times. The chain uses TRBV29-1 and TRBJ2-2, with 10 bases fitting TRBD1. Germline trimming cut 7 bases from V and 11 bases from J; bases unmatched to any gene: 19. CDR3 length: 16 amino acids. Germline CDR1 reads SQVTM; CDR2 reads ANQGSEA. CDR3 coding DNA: TGCAGCGCTAGAAACCGGGACAGGGGATCTGTGGGTGAGCTGTTTTTT. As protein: CSARNRDRGSVGELFF.

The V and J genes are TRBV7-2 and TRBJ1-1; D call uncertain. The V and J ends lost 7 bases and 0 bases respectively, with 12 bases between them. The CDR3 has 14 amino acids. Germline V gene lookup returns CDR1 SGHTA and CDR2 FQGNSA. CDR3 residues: CASKSALMNTEAFF. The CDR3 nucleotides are TGTGCCAGCAAATCGGCCCTGATGAACACTGAAGCTTTCTTT.

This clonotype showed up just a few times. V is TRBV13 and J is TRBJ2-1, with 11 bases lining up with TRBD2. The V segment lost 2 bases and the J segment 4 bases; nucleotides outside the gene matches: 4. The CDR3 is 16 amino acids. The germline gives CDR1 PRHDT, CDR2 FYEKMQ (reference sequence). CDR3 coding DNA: TGTGCCAGCAGCTTAATAGCGGGAGGGTATTACAATGAGCAGTTCTTC. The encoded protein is CASSLIAGGYYNEQFF.

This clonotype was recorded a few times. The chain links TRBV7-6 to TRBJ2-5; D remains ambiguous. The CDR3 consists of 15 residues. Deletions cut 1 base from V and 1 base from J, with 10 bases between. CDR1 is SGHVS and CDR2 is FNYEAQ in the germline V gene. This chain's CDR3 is CASSLGLGIQETQYF. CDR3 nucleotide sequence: TGTGCCAGCAGCTTAGGGTTGGGGATCCAAGAGACCCAGTACTTC.

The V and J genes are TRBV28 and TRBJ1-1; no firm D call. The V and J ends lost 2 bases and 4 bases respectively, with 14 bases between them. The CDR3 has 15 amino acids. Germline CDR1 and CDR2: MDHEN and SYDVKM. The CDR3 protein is CASSLVPLAATEAFF. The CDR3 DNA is TGTGCCAGCAGTTTAGTTCCCCTTGCCGCCACTGAAGCTTTCTTT.

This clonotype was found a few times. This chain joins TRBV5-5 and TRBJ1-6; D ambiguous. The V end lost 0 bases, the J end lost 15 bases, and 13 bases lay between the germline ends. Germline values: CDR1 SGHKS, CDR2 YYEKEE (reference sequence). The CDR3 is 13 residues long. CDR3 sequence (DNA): TGTGCCAGCAGCTTGGCGGTCCCCCAAGACCTCCACTTT. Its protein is CASSLAVPQDLHF.

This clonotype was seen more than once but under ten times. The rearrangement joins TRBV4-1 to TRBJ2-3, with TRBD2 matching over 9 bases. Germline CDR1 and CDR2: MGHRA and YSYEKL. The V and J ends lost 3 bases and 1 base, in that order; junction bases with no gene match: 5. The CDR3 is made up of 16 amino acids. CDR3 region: CASSHRLAGGTDTQYF. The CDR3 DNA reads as TGCGCCAGCAGCCATCGATTAGCGGGGGGCACAGATACGCAGTATTTT.

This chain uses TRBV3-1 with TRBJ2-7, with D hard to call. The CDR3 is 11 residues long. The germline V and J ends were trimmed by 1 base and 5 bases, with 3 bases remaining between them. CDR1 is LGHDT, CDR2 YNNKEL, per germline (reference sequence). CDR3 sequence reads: CASSQVHEQYF. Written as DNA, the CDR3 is TGTGCCAGCAGCCAAGTTCACGAGCAGTACTTC.